This TCR beta chain was sequenced for a study of long-term antiretroviral therapy in people with HIV. Study-wide findings and caveats: ART-treated samples gained diversity yet remained below transplant donor controls.

On this clone: Its antigen is not known.

At survey level, the immunoSEQ assay was run in its v3.0 version. The assay was immunoSEQ multiplex PCR, and TCRdb's table has in-frame clones only and misses some. The sample contains about 34,000 clones, approximately 85% of which appear only once. The CDR3 covers 16 residues. Germline values: CDR1 LNHNV, CDR2 YYDKDF (reference sequence). With 5 bases clipped from V and 0 bases from J, the junction kept 7 bases outside the gene matches. The source of this sequence is a woman younger than 45 with HIV. Sequencing used unsorted PBMCs, obtained about 2.7 years before starting antiretroviral therapy. The V and J genes are TRBV15 and TRBJ1-5; TRBD1 matches 7 bases. CDR3 bases: TGTGCCACCAGCGGAGCAGGGGGTCCTAGCAATCAGCCCCAGCATTTT. It specifies CATSGAGGPSNQPQHF. The full variable domain, completed using reference TRBV15 and TRBJ1-5, is DAMVIQNPRYQVTQFGKPVTLSCSQTLNHNVMYWYQQKSSQAPKLLFHYYDKDFNNEADTPDNFQSRRPNTSFCFLDIRSPGLGDTAMYLCATSGAGGPSNQPQHFGDGTRLSIL.